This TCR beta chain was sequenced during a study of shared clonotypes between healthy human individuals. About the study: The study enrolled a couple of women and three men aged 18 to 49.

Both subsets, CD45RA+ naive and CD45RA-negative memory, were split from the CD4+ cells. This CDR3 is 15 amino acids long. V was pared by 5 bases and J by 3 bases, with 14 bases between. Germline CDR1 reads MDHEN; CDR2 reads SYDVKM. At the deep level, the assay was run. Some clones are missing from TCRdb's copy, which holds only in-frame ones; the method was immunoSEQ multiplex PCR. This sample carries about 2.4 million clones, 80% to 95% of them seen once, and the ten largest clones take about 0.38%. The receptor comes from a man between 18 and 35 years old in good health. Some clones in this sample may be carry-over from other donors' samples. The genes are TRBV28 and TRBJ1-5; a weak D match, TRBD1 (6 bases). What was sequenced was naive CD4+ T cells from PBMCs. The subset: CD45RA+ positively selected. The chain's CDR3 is CASSRPGQPNQPQHF. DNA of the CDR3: TGTGCCAGCAGTCGCCCGGGACAACCCAATCAGCCCCAGCATTTT.